This TCR beta chain was sequenced for a study of long-term antiretroviral therapy in people with HIV. Points from the study as a whole: ART adherence, viral resistance and therapy changes were undocumented. The study found that diversity rose after ART but stayed below transplant donor controls. At every time point, clones expanded before ART dominated the repertoire.

DNA was extracted from around 0.96-9.9 million thawed cryopreserved PBMC. Investigators performed immunoSEQ version v3.0 at survey level. Profiled with immunoSEQ multiplex PCR; TCRdb holds only in-frame clones, not every one. Of 20,000 to 25,000 clones in the sample, 70% to 85% were seen once. Germline values: CDR1 SQVTM, CDR2 ANQGSEA. This CDR3 has 15 amino acids. V lost 6 bases to trimming and J lost 0 bases; unmatched junction nucleotides: 4. As for this clone: The target antigen is unknown.

The clonotype was recovered from a woman aged 35 to 49 with HIV. Source: unsorted PBMCs, taken 1.2 years after starting antiretroviral therapy. The V call is TRBV29-1, the J call TRBJ2-2; 10 nucleotides align to TRBD2. CDR3 in amino acids: CSVASGSANTGELFF. DNA for the CDR3: TGCAGCGTAGCTAGCGGGAGTGCGAACACCGGGGAGCTGTTTTTT.